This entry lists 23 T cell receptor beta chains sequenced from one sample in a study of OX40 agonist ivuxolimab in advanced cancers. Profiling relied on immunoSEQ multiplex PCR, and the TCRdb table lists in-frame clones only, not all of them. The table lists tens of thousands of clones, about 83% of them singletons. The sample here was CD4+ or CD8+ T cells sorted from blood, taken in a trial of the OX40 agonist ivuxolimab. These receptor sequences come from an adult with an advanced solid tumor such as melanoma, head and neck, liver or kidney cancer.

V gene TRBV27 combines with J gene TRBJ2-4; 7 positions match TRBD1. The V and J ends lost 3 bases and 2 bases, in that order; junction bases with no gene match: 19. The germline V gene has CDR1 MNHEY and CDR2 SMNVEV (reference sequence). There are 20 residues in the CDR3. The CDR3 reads CASSFEGAERPYWSKNIQYF. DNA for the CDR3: TGTGCCAGCAGTTTTGAGGGGGCAGAGCGTCCCTATTGGTCCAAAAACATTCAGTACTTC.

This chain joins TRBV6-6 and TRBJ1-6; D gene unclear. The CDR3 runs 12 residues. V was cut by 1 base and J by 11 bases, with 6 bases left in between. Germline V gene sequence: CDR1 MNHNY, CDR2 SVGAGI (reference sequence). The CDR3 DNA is TGTGCCAGCAGTTACTTACGGACACCCCTCCACTTT. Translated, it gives CASSYLRTPLHF.

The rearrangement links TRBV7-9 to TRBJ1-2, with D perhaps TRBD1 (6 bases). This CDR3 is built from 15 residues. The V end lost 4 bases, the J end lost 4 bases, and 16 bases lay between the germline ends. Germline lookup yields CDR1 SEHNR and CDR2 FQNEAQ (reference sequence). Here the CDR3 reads CASSSKGDGGYGYTF. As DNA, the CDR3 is TGTGCCAGCAGCTCTAAGGGGGACGGGGGCTATGGCTACACCTTC.

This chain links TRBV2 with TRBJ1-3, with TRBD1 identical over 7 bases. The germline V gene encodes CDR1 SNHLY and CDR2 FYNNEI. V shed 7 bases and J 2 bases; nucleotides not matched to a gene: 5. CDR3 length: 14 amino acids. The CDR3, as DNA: TGTGCCAGCAAAACAGGGACAGCTGGAAACACCATATATTTT. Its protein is CASKTGTAGNTIYF.

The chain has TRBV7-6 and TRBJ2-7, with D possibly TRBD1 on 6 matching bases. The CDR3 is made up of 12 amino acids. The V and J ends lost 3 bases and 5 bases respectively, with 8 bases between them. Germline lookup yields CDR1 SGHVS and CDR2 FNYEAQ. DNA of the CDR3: TGTGCCAGCAGCTTCCGGGACAACGAGCAGTACTTC. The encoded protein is CASSFRDNEQYF.

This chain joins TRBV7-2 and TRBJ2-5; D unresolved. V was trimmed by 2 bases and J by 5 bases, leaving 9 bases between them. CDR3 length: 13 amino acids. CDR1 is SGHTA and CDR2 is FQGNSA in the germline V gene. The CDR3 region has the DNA TGTGCCAGCAGCTTAATGCGCGCTGAGACCCAGTACTTC. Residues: CASSLMRAETQYF.

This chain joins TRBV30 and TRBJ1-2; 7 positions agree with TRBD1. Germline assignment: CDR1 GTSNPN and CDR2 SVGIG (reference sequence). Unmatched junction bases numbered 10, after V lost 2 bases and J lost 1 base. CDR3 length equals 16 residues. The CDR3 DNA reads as TGTGCCTGGAGTTATCAAGGGACAGCGTTTAACTATGGCTACACCTTC. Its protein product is CAWSYQGTAFNYGYTF.

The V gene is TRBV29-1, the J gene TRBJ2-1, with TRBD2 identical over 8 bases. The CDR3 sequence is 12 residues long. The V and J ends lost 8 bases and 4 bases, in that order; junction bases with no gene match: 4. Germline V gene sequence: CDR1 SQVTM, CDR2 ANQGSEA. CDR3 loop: CSTRGGYNEQFF. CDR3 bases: TGCAGCACCCGGGGGGGGTACAATGAGCAGTTCTTC.

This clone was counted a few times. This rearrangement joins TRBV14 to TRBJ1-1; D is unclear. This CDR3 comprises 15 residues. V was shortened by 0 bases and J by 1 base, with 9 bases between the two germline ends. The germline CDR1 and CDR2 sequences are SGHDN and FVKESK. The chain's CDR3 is CASSQEEIRNTEAFF. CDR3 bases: TGTGCCAGCAGCCAAGAAGAAATCCGGAACACTGAAGCTTTCTTT.

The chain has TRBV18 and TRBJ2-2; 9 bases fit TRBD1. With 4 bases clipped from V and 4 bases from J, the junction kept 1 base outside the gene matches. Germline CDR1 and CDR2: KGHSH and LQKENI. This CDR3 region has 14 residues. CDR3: CASSLTGGTGELFF. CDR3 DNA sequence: TGTGCCAGCTCACTGACAGGGGGCACCGGGGAGCTGTTTTTT.

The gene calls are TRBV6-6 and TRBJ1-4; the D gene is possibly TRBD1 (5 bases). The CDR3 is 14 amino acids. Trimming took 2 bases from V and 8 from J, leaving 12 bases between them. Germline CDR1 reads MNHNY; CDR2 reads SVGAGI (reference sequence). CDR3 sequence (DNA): TGTGCCAGCAGTTACACTACAGGCGAGGAAAAACTGTTTTTT. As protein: CASSYTTGEEKLFF.

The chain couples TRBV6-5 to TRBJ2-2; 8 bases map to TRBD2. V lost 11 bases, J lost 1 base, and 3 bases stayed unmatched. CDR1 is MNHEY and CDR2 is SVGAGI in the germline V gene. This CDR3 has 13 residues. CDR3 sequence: CAVAGLNTGELFF. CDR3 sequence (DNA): TGTGCCGTAGCGGGGTTGAACACCGGGGAGCTGTTTTTT.

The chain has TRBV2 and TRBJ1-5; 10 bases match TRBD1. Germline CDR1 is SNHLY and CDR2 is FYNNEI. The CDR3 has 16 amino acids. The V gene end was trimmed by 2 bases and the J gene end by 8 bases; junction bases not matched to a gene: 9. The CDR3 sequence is CASSERDRGSREPQHF. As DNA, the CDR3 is TGTGCCAGCAGTGAACGGGACAGGGGTTCCCGGGAGCCCCAGCATTTT.

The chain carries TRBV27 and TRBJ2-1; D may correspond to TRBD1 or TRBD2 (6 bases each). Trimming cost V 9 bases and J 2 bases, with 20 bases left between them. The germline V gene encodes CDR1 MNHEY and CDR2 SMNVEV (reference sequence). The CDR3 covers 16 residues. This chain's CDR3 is CASRRGGMRTYNEQFF. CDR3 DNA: TGTGCCAGTAGAAGAGGGGGGATGAGAACCTACAATGAGCAGTTCTTC.

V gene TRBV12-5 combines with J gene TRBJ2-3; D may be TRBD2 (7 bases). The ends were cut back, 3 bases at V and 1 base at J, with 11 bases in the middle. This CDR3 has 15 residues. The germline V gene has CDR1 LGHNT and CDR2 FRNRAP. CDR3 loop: CASGLGGAGTDTQYF. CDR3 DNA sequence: TGTGCTAGTGGTTTAGGGGGGGCCGGCACAGATACGCAGTATTTT.

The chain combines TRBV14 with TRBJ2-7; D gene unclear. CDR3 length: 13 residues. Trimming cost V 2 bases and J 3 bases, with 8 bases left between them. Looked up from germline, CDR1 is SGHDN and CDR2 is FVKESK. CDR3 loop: CASSQLRDYEQYF. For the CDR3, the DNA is TGTGCCAGCAGCCAATTACGAGACTACGAGCAGTACTTC.

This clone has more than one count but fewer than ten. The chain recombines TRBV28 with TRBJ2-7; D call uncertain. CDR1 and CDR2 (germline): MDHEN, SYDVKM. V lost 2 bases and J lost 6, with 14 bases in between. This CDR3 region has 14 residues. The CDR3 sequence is CASSLAGPGGEQYF. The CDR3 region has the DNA TGTGCCAGCAGTTTAGCCGGGCCGGGTGGCGAGCAGTACTTC.

DNA of the CDR3: TGCGCCAGCAGTCTGGAGGGTGGGGCAGGAGATACGCAGTATTTT. It is translated as CASSLEGGAGDTQYF. The V call is TRBV5-1, the J call TRBJ2-3; tentative D call: TRBD2 (6 bases). The length of the CDR3 is 15 residues. V lost 5 bases to trimming and J lost 5 bases, with 18 bases between them. Germline V gene lookup returns CDR1 SGHRS and CDR2 YFSETQ. Filled out from reference TRBV5-1 and TRBJ2-3, the complete variable domain reads KAGVTQTPRYLIKTRGQQVTLSCSPISGHRSVSWYQQTPGQGLQFLFEYFSETQRNKGNFPGRFSGRQFSNSRSEMNVSTLELGDSALYLCASSLEGGAGDTQYFGPGTRLTVL.

The CDR3: CASSYFTNTEAFF. In nucleotides, the CDR3 is TGTGCCAGCAGTTACTTCACCAACACTGAAGCTTTCTTT. The chain couples TRBV6-5 to TRBJ1-1; D unclear. V was shortened by 1 base and J by 2 bases, with 5 bases between the two germline ends. CDR3 length: 13 residues. The V gene's germline CDR1 is MNHEY and CDR2 SVGAGI.

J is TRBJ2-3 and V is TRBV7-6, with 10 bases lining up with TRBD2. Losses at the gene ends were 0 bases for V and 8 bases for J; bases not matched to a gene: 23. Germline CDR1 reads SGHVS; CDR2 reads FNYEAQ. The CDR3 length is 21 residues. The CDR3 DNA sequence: TGTGCCAGCAGCTTAGCGGTAGCAAAGAGCGGGGGGGCCGGTAGGGCAGGTACGCAGTATTTT. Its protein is CASSLAVAKSGGAGRAGTQYF.

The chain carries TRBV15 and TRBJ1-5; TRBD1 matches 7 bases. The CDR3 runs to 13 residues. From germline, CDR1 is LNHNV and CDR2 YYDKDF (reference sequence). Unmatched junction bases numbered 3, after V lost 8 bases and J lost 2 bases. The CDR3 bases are TGTGCCACCGCAGGGGGAGGCAATCAGCCCCAGCATTTT. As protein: CATAGGGNQPQHF. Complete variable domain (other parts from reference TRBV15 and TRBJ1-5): DAMVIQNPRYQVTQFGKPVTLSCSQTLNHNVMYWYQQKSSQAPKLLFHYYDKDFNNEADTPDNFQSRRPNTSFCFLDIRSPGLGDTAMYLCATAGGGNQPQHFGDGTRLSIL.

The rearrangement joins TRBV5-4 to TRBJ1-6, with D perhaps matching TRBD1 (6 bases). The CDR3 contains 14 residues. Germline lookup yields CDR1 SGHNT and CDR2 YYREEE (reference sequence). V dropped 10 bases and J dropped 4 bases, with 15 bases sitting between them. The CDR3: CAGGREPYNSPLHF. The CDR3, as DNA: TGTGCCGGGGGCAGGGAACCATATAATTCACCCCTCCACTTT. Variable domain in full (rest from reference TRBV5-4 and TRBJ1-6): ETGVTQSPTHLIKTRGQQVTLRCSSQSGHNTVSWYQQALGQGPQFIFQYYREEENGRGNFPPRFSGLQFPNYSSELNVNALELDDSALYLCAGGREPYNSPLHFGNGTRLTVT.

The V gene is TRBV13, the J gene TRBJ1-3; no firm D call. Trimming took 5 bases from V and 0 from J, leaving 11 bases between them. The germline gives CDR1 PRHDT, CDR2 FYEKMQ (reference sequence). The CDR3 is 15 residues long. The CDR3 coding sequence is TGTGCCAGCAGCCGTGGACCGCTCTCTGGAAACACCATATATTTT. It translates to CASSRGPLSGNTIYF. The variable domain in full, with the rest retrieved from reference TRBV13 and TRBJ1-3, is AAGVIQSPRHLIKEKRETATLKCYPIPRHDTVYWYQQGPGQDPQFLISFYEKMQSDKGSIPDRFSAQQFSDYHSELNMSSLELGDSALYFCASSRGPLSGNTIYFGEGSWLTVV.